The 2 T cell receptor beta chains listed next were all sequenced from one sample in a study of OX40 agonist ivuxolimab in advanced cancers. This table comes from immunoSEQ multiplex PCR, and its TCRdb copy is limited to in-frame clones, with some not included. The sample holds tens of thousands of clones, about 83% seen once. Sequencing was performed on CD4+ or CD8+ T cells sorted from blood, taken in a trial of the OX40 agonist ivuxolimab. The receptors stem from an adult with an advanced solid tumor such as melanoma, head and neck, liver or kidney cancer.

This chain links TRBV28 with TRBJ1-1; D is undetermined. The V end lost 6 bases, the J end lost 2 bases, and 7 bases lay between the germline ends. Per the germline V gene, CDR1 is MDHEN and CDR2 is SYDVKM. CDR3 length: 12 amino acids. The CDR3 nucleotides are TGTGCCAGCAGCCTACTAAACACTGAAGCTTTCTTT. As protein: CASSLLNTEAFF.

This clone occurred once. The CDR3 nucleotides read TGTGCCAGTCAATCTCTAGCGGTGGGTGAGCAGTTCTTC. This sequence encodes CASQSLAVGEQFF. The V call is TRBV9, the J call TRBJ2-1; 7 positions agree with TRBD2. This CDR3 is built from 13 residues. Trimming cost V 8 bases and J 9 bases; bases outside gene matches: 11. Germline V lookup: CDR1 SGDLS, CDR2 YYNGEE.